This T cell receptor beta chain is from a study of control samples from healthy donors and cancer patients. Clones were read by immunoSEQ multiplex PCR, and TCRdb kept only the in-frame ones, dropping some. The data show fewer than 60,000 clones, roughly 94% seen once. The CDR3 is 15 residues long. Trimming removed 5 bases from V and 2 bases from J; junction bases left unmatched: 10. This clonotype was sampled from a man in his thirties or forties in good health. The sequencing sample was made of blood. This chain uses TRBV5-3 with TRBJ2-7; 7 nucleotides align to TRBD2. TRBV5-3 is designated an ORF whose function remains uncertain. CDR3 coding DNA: TGTGCCAGAAGGGCAGCAACGGGAGGAGCCTACGAGCAGTACTTC. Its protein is CARRAATGGAYEQYF.